This TCR beta chain was identified during a study of T cells in Graves' hyperthyroidism and ophthalmopathy. Amplification of TCR beta CDR3 regions was performed using RNA transcripts as template. Researchers ran a first-round RT-PCR on the TCR CDR3 using the HTBI primer set. TCRdb independently ran MiXCR on the multiplex PCR reads; one entry per CDR3 protein. Among 250,000 to 350,000 distinct CDR3 sequences listed, roughly 17% were seen once. Many counts were recorded for this clonotype. CDR1 and CDR2 from the germline V gene are SGHRS and YFSETQ. V lost 3 bases, J lost 6 bases, and 21 bases lay in between. The CDR3 contains 16 residues.

Sample: blood. The chain links TRBV5-1 to TRBJ1-1; TRBD1 might be the D (5 bases). The receptor comes from a man under 40 with Graves' hyperthyroidism. The CDR3 DNA follows: TGCGCCAGCAGCTCGGTAGGCCGCAGGGAATTCTCTGAAGCTTTCTTT. Its protein is CASSSVGRREFSEAFF.